This entry is about one T cell receptor (beta chain). This record comes from a study of blood T cell repertoires in COVID-19. Across the whole study: Collection of acute and convalescent COVID-19 samples took place in the United States, Italy and Spain. T cells, B-cell-depleted T cells, or PBMCs provided the cDNA or gDNA that served as material.

This CDR3 comprises 14 residues. V was pared by 5 bases and J by 9 bases, with 17 bases between. CDR1 is MNHNY, CDR2 SVGAGI, per germline (reference sequence). In the study's own analysis: Amplification of reference gene primers was used by the study to estimate nucleated cell counts. Repertoires were generated with immunoSEQ multiplex PCR, while TCRdb's copy carries only in-frame clones and drops some. V and J calls and clone size follow that table, whereas D and trimming were derived from the DNA. The repertoire includes 120,000 to 150,000 clones, 75% to 85% of them detected once, and 10% to 15% sits in the top ten.

The sequenced material came from peripheral blood. J is TRBJ2-1 and V is TRBV6-6, with a weak D call TRBD1 (6 bases). The TCR sequence derives from a man in his 60s with active or convalescent COVID-19. This CDR3 reads CASSPSRSRGEQFF. The CDR3 DNA sequence: TGTGCCAGCAGTCCCTCCCGCAGCAGGGGTGAGCAGTTCTTC.